The rows below give T cell receptor beta chains drawn from one sample of a study of blood T cell repertoires in COVID-19. Libraries were prepared by immunoSEQ multiplex PCR; TCRdb keeps only in-frame clonotypes and omits some of them. The sample includes roughly 200,000 clones, over 70% of them seen just once. Material for sequencing was peripheral blood. Every receptor here comes from a man aged 35 to 55 with active or convalescent COVID-19. Each CDR3 is given with its conserved first and last residue. A D gene is named only where the DNA matches it firmly. Expanded clones are given a class, and other clones once, few, many or no size at all.

D gene,V gene,CDR3 length,clone size,J gene,CDR3 DNA,CDR3 protein
.,TRBV7-6,17,.,TRBJ2-1,TGTGCCAGCAGCTTAGCAGGAGGGGATTCCTCCTACAATGAGCAGTTCTTC,CASSLAGGDSSYNEQFF
TRBD1,TRBV6-2/TRBV6-3,13,.,TRBJ1-5,TGTGCCAGCAGTGACAGGGAGGATCAGCCCCAGCATTTT,CASSDREDQPQHF
TRBD1,TRBV28,12,few,TRBJ2-1,TGTGCCAGCAGTTTAACAGGGGATGAGCAGTTCTTC,CASSLTGDEQFF
.,TRBV7-2,15,once,TRBJ1-5,TGTGCCAGCAGCTTAGACAGGTCAGCTAAAGTTTCCCAGCATTTT,CASSLDRSAKVSQHF
.,TRBV19,15,once,TRBJ1-5,TGTGCCAGTAGTAGAGTACAGGGCGGCAATCAGCCCCAGCATTTT,CASSRVQGGNQPQHF
TRBD1,TRBV19,18,few,TRBJ1-6,TGTGCCAGTCGCAAGGGGACAGGAGGGGGCAATTATAATTCACCCCTCCACTTT,CASRKGTGGGNYNSPLHF
TRBD1,TRBV11-3,14,.,TRBJ1-1,TGTGCCAGCAGCCGGGACAGGGAGGCGACTGAAGCTTTCTTT,CASSRDREATEAFF
.,TRBV5-1,15,.,TRBJ2-1,TGCGCCAGCAAGATGGGGGGTTCTACCTACAATGAGCAGTTCTTC,CASKMGGSTYNEQFF
.,TRBV9,13,.,TRBJ1-2,TGTGCCAGCAGCCTTGGGGGGGTCTATGGCTACACCTTC,CASSLGGVYGYTF
TRBD1,TRBV5-5,16,few,TRBJ2-7,TGTGCCAGCAGCTTGTACGGACAGGGAGGAACCTACGAGCAGTACTTC,CASSLYGQGGTYEQYF
TRBD2,TRBV27,17,.,TRBJ2-1,TGTGCCAGCAGTTCTGGCTCGGGCGGGAGGGGTTACAATGAGCAGTTCTTC,CASSSGSGGRGYNEQFF
TRBD1,TRBV5-4,15,.,TRBJ2-7,TGTGCCAGCAGCGCGACCGGGACAGGGGGGCCCGAGCAGTACTTC,CASSATGTGGPEQYF
TRBD1,TRBV27,16,once,TRBJ1-5,TGTGCCAGCAGTTCTACCGGGACAGCCTCGGGGCAGCCCCAGCATTTT,CASSSTGTASGQPQHF
TRBD1,TRBV5-1,17,.,TRBJ1-1,TGCGCCAGCAGCTTGATGGCTAGGGACAGTGGTACCACTGAAGCTTTCTTT,CASSLMARDSGTTEAFF
TRBD1,TRBV10-2,14,.,TRBJ1-1,TGCGCCAGCAGACAGACAGGGACTAACACTGAAGCTTTCTTT,CASRQTGTNTEAFF
.,TRBV29-1,11,.,TRBJ1-1,TGCAGCGTTGCCCGGAACACTGAAGCTTTCTTT,CSVARNTEAFF
TRBD1,TRBV24-1,16,.,TRBJ2-7,TGTGCCACCAGTGATCCCGGGACAGGGGGCGGCCACGAGCAGTACTTC,CATSDPGTGGGHEQYF
.,TRBV18,14,.,TRBJ1-2,TGTGCCAGCTCACCCGTGGAGGGGAACTATGGCTACACCTTC,CASSPVEGNYGYTF
.,TRBV5-4,14,.,TRBJ2-2,TGTGCCAGCAGCTTGCTGTCCGGCACCGGGGAGCTGTTTTTT,CASSLLSGTGELFF
TRBD1,TRBV19,16,few,TRBJ1-6,TGTGCCAGTACGGACAGGCCCAGCTCCTATAATTCACCCCTCCACTTT,CASTDRPSSYNSPLHF
.,TRBV5-4,14,.,TRBJ2-3,TGTGCCAGCAGCTATCACAATGGAGCTGATACGCAGTATTTT,CASSYHNGADTQYF
.,TRBV2,15,few,TRBJ1-3,TGTGCCAGCAGTGAAGGGGGGGTGCCTGGAAACACCATATATTTT,CASSEGGVPGNTIYF
TRBD1,TRBV6-1,17,few,TRBJ2-1,TGTGCCAGCAGTGGGGGACAGGGCCGTTCCCTGGGCAATGAGCAGTTCTTC,CASSGGQGRSLGNEQFF
TRBD1,TRBV11-2,14,.,TRBJ2-7,TGTGCCAGCAGTTACGGGACAGGCTCGAACGAGCAGTACTTC,CASSYGTGSNEQYF
TRBD2,TRBV28,15,.,TRBJ2-2,TGTGCCAGCAGTAGCGGGGGGGCCAGCGACCGGGAGCTGTTTTTT,CASSSGGASDRELFF
.,TRBV27,11,.,TRBJ2-7,TGTGCCAGTTCCAGGGGTGCCGAGCAGTACTTC,CASSRGAEQYF
.,TRBV11-2,14,once,TRBJ2-7,TGTGCCAGCAGGCGAGGCTGGAGCTCCTACGAGCAGTACTTC,CASRRGWSSYEQYF
TRBD1,TRBV7-2,14,few,TRBJ1-2,TGTGCCAGCAGCCTAGGGGGACAGGTCTATGGCTACACCTTC,CASSLGGQVYGYTF
.,TRBV29-1,12,.,TRBJ1-2,TGCAGCGCGGGGGACACCAACTATGGCTACACCTTC,CSAGDTNYGYTF
.,TRBV6-6,13,few,TRBJ2-1,TGTGCCAGCATCTCGAGCTCCTACAATGAGCAGTTCTTC,CASISSSYNEQFF
.,TRBV27,15,.,TRBJ2-7,TGTGCCAGCAGTTTAGGGAGGCAGAGCTCCTACGAGCAGTACTTC,CASSLGRQSSYEQYF
TRBD1,TRBV9,15,.,TRBJ2-6,TGTGCCAGCAGCGGGACAGGGGCTTGGGCCAACGTCCTGACTTTC,CASSGTGAWANVLTF
TRBD1,TRBV19,13,.,TRBJ2-7,TGTGCCAGTAGTAGGACAGGGTTCAACGAGCAGTACTTC,CASSRTGFNEQYF
.,TRBV29-1,15,.,TRBJ1-1,TGCAGCATATCTAAAACAGGGACCATGAACACTGAAGCTTTCTTT,CSISKTGTMNTEAFF
TRBD1,TRBV25-1,15,.,TRBJ1-4,TGTGCCAGCAGTGGAGACAGGGGGACTAATGAAAAACTGTTTTTT,CASSGDRGTNEKLFF
.,TRBV28,15,.,TRBJ1-1,TGTGCCAGCAGTTCCACGACAGCCTGGAACACTGAAGCTTTCTTT,CASSSTTAWNTEAFF
TRBD2,TRBV18,15,once,TRBJ2-2,TGTGCCAGCTCACCGTCGGGGGGACCCACCGGGGAGCTGTTTTTT,CASSPSGGPTGELFF
TRBD1,TRBV6-1,15,medium-sized,TRBJ1-3,TGTGCCAGCAGTGAGGACAGGAACTCTGGAAACACCATATATTTT,CASSEDRNSGNTIYF
TRBD2,TRBV5-6,15,.,TRBJ2-1,TGTGCCAGCAGCTCCGGACTAGCGGGAGGGCCTGAGCAGTTCTTC,CASSSGLAGGPEQFF
TRBD1,TRBV5-4,17,.,TRBJ1-1,TGTGCCAGCAGCTTGGTGCGCGCAGGGGGCCTGAACACTGAAGCTTTCTTT,CASSLVRAGGLNTEAFF
.,TRBV4-2,16,.,TRBJ2-7,TGTGCCAGCAGCCAAGCCTCCCCCGACAGCCTCTACGAGCAGTACTTC,CASSQASPDSLYEQYF
.,TRBV5-1,15,.,TRBJ1-3,TGCGCCAGCAGCATCGACGGGGTTTGGGGAAACACCATATATTTT,CASSIDGVWGNTIYF
.,TRBV10-3,12,.,TRBJ2-2,TGTGCCATCCGCCGGGACACCGGGGAGCTGTTTTTT,CAIRRDTGELFF
.,TRBV30,13,.,TRBJ1-1,TGTGCCTGGACCACAGGGATGAACACTGAAGCTTTCTTT,CAWTTGMNTEAFF
.,TRBV6-6,13,.,TRBJ1-1,TGTGCCAGCAGTGGTGGGGAGGGCACTGAAGCTTTCTTT,CASSGGEGTEAFF
.,TRBV14,15,.,TRBJ2-1,TGTGCCAGCAGCCACCAAATGGACTATTTCAATGAGCAGTTCTTC,CASSHQMDYFNEQFF
.,TRBV27,16,.,TRBJ1-2,TGTGCCAGCAGTCCGCCCGCCGGGGTAGCTAACTATGGCTACACCTTC,CASSPPAGVANYGYTF
.,TRBV2,13,few,TRBJ2-7,TGTGCCAGCGAGGCCAGGGTCACCTACGAGCAGTACTTC,CASEARVTYEQYF
TRBD2,TRBV5-1,15,.,TRBJ2-7,TGCGCCAGCAGCTCAGCCGGGACTAGCGGATACGAGCAGTACTTC,CASSSAGTSGYEQYF
.,TRBV12-3/TRBV12-4,12,.,TRBJ2-1,TGTGCCAGCAGTTTATCACTAGGGGAGCAGTTCTTC,CASSLSLGEQFF
TRBD1,TRBV19,15,few,TRBJ1-2,TGTGCCAGTAGTATAGCCGCGGGACAGGCCTATGGCTACACCTTC,CASSIAAGQAYGYTF